Included here is one TCR beta chain sequence, with context. The antigen is undetermined. This sample is drawn from a study of relationships among human T cell subsets. Anti-CD45RO beads selected memory T cells out of the CD45RA-negative fraction. General observations from the study: Over 55% of CD8+ cytotoxic sequences were in clones over 100 reads; regulatory and Th2 had few. Th1, Th2 and regulatory subsets overlapped substantially in CDR3 sequences. A CD4+CD8+ double-positive population could not be excluded by bead sorting.

The CDR3 runs to 18 residues. Germline CDR1 reads WSHSY; CDR2 reads SAAADI. Trimming pared 1 base from V and 3 bases from J, leaving 21 bases between. Semiquantitative ARM-PCR amplified T cell receptor alpha and beta CDR3 regions from mRNA. ARM-PCR used tagged nested gene-specific primers, then communal superprimers for exponential amplification. Nested primers were removed by exonuclease before the second PCR round. TCRdb redid the calling of the multiplex PCR reads with MiXCR, one entry per CDR3 protein. The profile shows some 10,000 distinct CDR3 sequences, roughly 54% of them singletons. The sequenced sample consisted of memory T cells sorted from blood. The TCR sequence derives from a man between 40 and 49 years old in good health. The chain carries TRBV10-2 and TRBJ1-2; maybe TRBD1 (5 bases). The CDR3: CASSELPSRGVLHYGYTF. The CDR3 bases are TGCGCCAGCAGTGAGTTACCGTCCCGGGGGGTCCTCCACTATGGCTACACCTTC.